Detailed here is one T cell receptor beta chain. Clones were read by immunoSEQ multiplex PCR, and TCRdb kept only the in-frame ones, dropping some. This table holds roughly 120,000 clones, around nine tenths found once. The ends lost 3 bases at V and 4 bases at J; junction bases unmatched: 4. Germline loops: CDR1 DFQATT, CDR2 SNEGSKA (reference sequence). The length of the CDR3 is 13 residues. The data belong to a study of control samples from healthy donors and cancer patients. The chain links TRBV20-1 to TRBJ1-2; 8 bases agree with TRBD1. This sequence was found in an older woman in good health. Sequencing was carried out using blood. CDR3 nucleotides: TGCAGTGCTAGTACAGGGGGAATCTATGGCTACACCTTC. It translates to CSASTGGIYGYTF.